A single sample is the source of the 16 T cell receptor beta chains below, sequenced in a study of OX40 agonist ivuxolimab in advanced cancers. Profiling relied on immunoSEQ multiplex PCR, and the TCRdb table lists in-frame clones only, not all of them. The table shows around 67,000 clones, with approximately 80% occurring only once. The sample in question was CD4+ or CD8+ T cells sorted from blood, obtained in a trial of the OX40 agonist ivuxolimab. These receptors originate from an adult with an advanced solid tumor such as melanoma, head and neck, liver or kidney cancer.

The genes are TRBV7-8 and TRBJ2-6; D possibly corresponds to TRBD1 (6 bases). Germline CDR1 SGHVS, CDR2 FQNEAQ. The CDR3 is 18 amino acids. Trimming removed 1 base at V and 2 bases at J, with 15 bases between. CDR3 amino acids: CASSLEGRGFTGANVLTF. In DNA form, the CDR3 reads TGTGCCAGCAGCTTAGAGGGCAGGGGATTCACTGGGGCCAACGTCCTGACTTTC. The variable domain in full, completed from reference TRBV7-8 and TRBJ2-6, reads GAGVSQSPRYKVAKRGQDVALRCDPISGHVSLFWYQQALGQGPEFLTYFQNEAQLDKSGLPSDRFFAERPEGSVSTLKIQRTQQEDSAVYLCASSLEGRGFTGANVLTFGAGSRLTVL.

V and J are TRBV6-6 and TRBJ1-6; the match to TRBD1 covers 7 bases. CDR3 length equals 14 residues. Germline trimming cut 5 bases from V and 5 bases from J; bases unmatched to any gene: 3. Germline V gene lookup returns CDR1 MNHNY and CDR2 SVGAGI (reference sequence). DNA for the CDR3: TGTGCCAGCAGTAAGACAGGGAATAATTCACCCCTCCACTTT. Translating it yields CASSKTGNNSPLHF.

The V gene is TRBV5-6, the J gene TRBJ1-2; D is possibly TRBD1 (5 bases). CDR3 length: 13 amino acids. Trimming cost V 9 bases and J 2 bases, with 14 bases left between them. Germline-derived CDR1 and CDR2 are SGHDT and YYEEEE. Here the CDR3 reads CATPGRRNYGYTF. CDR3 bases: TGTGCCACCCCGGGACGGAGAAACTATGGCTACACCTTC. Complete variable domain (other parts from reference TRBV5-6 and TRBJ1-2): DAGVTQSPTHLIKTRGQQVTLRCSPKSGHDTVSWYQQALGQGPQFIFQYYEEEERQRGNFPDRFSGHQFPNYSSELNVNALLLGDSALYLCATPGRRNYGYTFGSGTRLTVV.

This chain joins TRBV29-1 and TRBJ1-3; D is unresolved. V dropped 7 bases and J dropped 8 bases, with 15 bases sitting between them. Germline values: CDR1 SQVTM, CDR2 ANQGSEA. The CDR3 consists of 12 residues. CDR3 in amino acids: CSAGLRGHTIYF. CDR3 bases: TGCAGCGCTGGACTGAGAGGTCACACCATATATTTT.

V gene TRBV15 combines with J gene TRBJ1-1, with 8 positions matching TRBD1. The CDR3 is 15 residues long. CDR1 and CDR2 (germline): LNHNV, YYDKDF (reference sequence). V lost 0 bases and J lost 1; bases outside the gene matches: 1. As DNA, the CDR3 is TGTGCCACCAGCAGAGAGGACAGGGCGAACACTGAAGCTTTCTTT. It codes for CATSREDRANTEAFF.

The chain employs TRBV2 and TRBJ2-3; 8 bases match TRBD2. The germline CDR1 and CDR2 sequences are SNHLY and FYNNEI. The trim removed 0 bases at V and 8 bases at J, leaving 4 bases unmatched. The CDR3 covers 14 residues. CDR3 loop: CASSEASSGVTQYF. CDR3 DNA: TGTGCCAGCAGTGAAGCAAGTAGCGGGGTTACGCAGTATTTT. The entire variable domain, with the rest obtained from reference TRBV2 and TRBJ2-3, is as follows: EPEVTQTPSHQVTQMGQEVILRCVPISNHLYFYWYRQILGQKVEFLVSFYNNEISEKSEIFDDQFSVERPDGSNFTLKIRSTKLEDSAMYFCASSEASSGVTQYFGPGTRLTVL.

The CDR3 DNA sequence: TGTGCCAGCAGCCCGGGACTAGCGGGGGGCAGCACAGATACGCAGTATTTT. Encoded protein: CASSPGLAGGSTDTQYF. The V call is TRBV11-3, the J call TRBJ2-3, with TRBD2 identical over 15 bases. Germline trimming cut 5 bases from V and 0 bases from J; bases unmatched to any gene: 3. The CDR3 spans 17 residues. Looked up from germline, CDR1 is SGHNT and CDR2 is YENEEA.

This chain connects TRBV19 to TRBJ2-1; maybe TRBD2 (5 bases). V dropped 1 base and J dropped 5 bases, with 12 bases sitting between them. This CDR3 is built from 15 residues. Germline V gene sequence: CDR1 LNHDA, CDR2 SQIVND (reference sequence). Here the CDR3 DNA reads TGTGCCAGTAGTATAGGAACACTAGACCACAATGAGCAGTTCTTC. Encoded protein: CASSIGTLDHNEQFF.

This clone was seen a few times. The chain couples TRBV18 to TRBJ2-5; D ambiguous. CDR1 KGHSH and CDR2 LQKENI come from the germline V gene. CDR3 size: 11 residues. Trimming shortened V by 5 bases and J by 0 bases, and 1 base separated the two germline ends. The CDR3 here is CASSYQETQYF. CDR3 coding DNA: TGTGCCAGCTCATACCAAGAGACCCAGTACTTC.

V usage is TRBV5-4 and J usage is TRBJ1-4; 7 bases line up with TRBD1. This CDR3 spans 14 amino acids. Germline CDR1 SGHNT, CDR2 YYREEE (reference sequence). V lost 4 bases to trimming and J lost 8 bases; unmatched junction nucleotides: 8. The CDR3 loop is CASSPGGYREKLFF. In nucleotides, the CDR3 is TGTGCCAGCAGCCCAGGGGGGTATCGAGAAAAACTGTTTTTT.

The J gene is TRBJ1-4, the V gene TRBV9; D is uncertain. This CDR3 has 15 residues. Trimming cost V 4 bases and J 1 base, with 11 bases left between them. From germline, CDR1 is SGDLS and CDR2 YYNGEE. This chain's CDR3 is CASSFTTETNEKLFF. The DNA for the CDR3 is TGTGCCAGCAGCTTTACCACGGAAACTAATGAAAAACTGTTTTTT. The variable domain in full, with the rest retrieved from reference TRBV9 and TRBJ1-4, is DSGVTQTPKHLITATGQRVTLRCSPRSGDLSVYWYQQSLDQGLQFLIQYYNGEERAKGNILERFSAQQFPDLHSELNLSSLELGDSALYFCASSFTTETNEKLFFGSGTQLSVL.

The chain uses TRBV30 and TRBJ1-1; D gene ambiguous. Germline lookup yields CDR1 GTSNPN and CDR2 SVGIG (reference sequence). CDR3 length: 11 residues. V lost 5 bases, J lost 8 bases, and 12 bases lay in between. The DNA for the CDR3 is TGTGCCTGGGGGAAGGGTTTCGAAGCTTTCTTT. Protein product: CAWGKGFEAFF.

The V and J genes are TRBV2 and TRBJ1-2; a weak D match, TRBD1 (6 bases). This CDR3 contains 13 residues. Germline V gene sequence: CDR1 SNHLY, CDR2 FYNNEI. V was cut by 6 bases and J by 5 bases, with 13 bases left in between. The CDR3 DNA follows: TGTGCCAGCAGCGATTTAGGGACATATGGCTACACCTTC. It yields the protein CASSDLGTYGYTF.

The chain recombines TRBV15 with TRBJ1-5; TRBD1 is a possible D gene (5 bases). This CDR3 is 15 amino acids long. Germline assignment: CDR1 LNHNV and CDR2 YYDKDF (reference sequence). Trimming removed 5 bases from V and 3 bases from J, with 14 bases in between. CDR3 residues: CATSSGRGDNQPQHF. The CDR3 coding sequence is TGTGCCACCAGCTCGGGTCGGGGGGACAATCAGCCCCAGCATTTT.

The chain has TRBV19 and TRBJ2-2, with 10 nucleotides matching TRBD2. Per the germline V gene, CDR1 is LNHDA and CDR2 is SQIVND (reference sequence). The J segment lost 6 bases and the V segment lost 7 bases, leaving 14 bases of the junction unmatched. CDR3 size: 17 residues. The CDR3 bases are TGTGCCAGTACCAGCCCGGCTCTAGCGGGGGTCGCCGGGGAGCTGTTTTTT. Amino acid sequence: CASTSPALAGVAGELFF.

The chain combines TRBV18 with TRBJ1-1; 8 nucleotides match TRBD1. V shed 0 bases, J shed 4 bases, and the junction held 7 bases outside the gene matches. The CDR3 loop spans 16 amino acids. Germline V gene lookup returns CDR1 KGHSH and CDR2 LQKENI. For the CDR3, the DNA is TGTGCCAGCTCACCACCGGGCAGGGGGCTGGTCACTGAAGCTTTCTTT. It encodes CASSPPGRGLVTEAFF.